The sample holds one count of the clone carrying this TCR beta chain. The data are from a study of blood T cell repertoires in COVID-19. Profiled with immunoSEQ multiplex PCR; TCRdb holds only in-frame clones, not every one. This table has approximately 440,000 clones, less than 95% appearing once. This CDR3 has 16 residues. V dropped 7 bases and J dropped 1 base, with 19 bases sitting between them. Looked up from germline, CDR1 is MNHEY and CDR2 is SMNVEV (reference sequence). Either two negative PCRs, clearance, or symptom resolution qualified Cohort 3 donors as recovered. The sequence was collected from a man younger than 35 who had recovered from COVID-19. The sample was PBMCs or T cells enriched from blood (not recorded which). The chain links TRBV27 to TRBJ1-1; D not certain. As DNA, the CDR3 is TGTGCCAGCACCCCTCTCTCTAGTTGGAAGAACACTGAAGCTTTCTTT. Translating gives CASTPLSSWKNTEAFF.